This T cell receptor (beta chain) was observed in a study of technical replicates of blood from a handful of donors. Sequencing was performed with immunoSEQ multiplex PCR; in TCRdb, only in-frame clones are kept and a portion is missing. The table lists tens of thousands of clones, about 90% of them singletons. CDR3 size: 14 residues. Trimming removed 5 bases from V and 5 bases from J, with 15 bases in between. In germline, CDR1 is SGHAT, CDR2 FQNNGV. The chain couples TRBV11-2 to TRBJ2-5, with D possibly being TRBD2 (7 bases). Sequences were obtained from T cells isolated from PBMCs. This sequence was found in a human donor in good health. Some clones in this sample may be carry-over from other donors' samples. As DNA, the CDR3 is TGTGCCAGCAGCCCCTTCGGGGGGCCGGAGACCCAGTACTTC. This gives the protein CASSPFGGPETQYF.